This T cell receptor beta chain is from a study of CD8+CD57+ T cells in acquired aplastic anemia. It was genomic DNA that served as the template for profiling TCR beta VDJ and CDR3. Each CDR3 protein is one row after TCRdb ran MiXCR on the reads. The repertoire holds around 200,000 distinct CDR3 sequences, with roughly 56% as singletons. Germline V gene data show CDR1 as DFQATT and CDR2 as SNEGSKA (reference sequence). V shed 1 base and J 7 bases; nucleotides not matched to a gene: 4. The CDR3 has 15 amino acids. Ten or more counts support this clonotype. This TCR derives from a human donor in good health, serving as a control. This chain connects TRBV20-1 to TRBJ2-1; 13 bases are a match to TRBD2. Sequencing was carried out using sorted CD4+, CD8+, or CD8+CD57+ T cells (not recorded which) from PBMCs. CDR3 sequence (DNA): TGCAGTGCTAGAGGGACTAGCGGGGGTGGGAATGAGCAGTTCTTC. Amino acid sequence: CSARGTSGGGNEQFF.